The 14 T cell receptor beta chains in this list originate from one sample, sequenced in a study of immune evolution from preneoplasia to lung adenocarcinoma. Sequenced by immunoSEQ multiplex PCR; TCRdb stores in-frame clones only, minus some. The sample has about 6,500 clones, 84% seen once; the top ten hold roughly 3.2%. The specimen was FFPE lung adenocarcinoma in situ tissue. These TCRs come from an older donor with lung adenocarcinoma.

The rearrangement links TRBV4-1 to TRBJ2-1, with 13 positions matching TRBD2. V shed 1 base, J shed 9 bases, and the junction held 3 bases outside the gene matches. Germline V lookup: CDR1 MGHRA, CDR2 YSYEKL. The CDR3 runs to 15 residues. The CDR3 is CASSQGTSGSLEQFF. The CDR3 nucleotides are TGCGCCAGCAGCCAAGGGACTAGCGGGAGCCTTGAGCAGTTCTTC.

V usage is TRBV6-5 and J usage is TRBJ1-6; 7 bases are a match to TRBD1. The CDR3 contains 13 residues. Trimming cost V 6 bases and J 8 bases; bases outside gene matches: 4. CDR1 and CDR2 (germline): MNHEY, SVGAGI. In nucleotides, the CDR3 is TGTGCCAGCAGGGGACAGAATTATTCACCCCTCCACTTT. Amino acid sequence: CASRGQNYSPLHF.

The chain is built from TRBV19 and TRBJ1-3, with D unresolved. The germline V gene has CDR1 LNHDA and CDR2 SQIVND (reference sequence). This CDR3 comprises 14 residues. V was cut by 3 bases and J by 0 bases, with 6 bases left in between. CDR3 region: CASSMGFSGNTIYF. CDR3 bases: TGTGCCAGTAGTATGGGATTCTCTGGAAACACCATATATTTT. The entire variable domain, with the rest obtained from reference TRBV19 and TRBJ1-3, is as follows: DGGITQSPKYLFRKEGQNVTLSCEQNLNHDAMYWYRQDPGQGLRLIYYSQIVNDFQKGDIAEGYSVSREKKESFPLTVTSAQKNPTAFYLCASSMGFSGNTIYFGEGSWLTVV.

The chain recombines TRBV12-5 with TRBJ2-1, with 7 bases identical to TRBD1. Per the germline V gene, CDR1 is LGHNT and CDR2 is FRNRAP. Trimming took 7 bases from V and 4 from J; bases not matched to a gene: 7. The CDR3 consists of 14 residues. CDR3 coding DNA: TGTGCTAGTGTCGCTACAGGGGATTACAATGAGCAGTTCTTC. Translation: CASVATGDYNEQFF.

This clone appeared once. The chain is built from TRBV30 and TRBJ1-4; D gene ambiguous. Looked up from germline, CDR1 is GTSNPN and CDR2 is SVGIG (reference sequence). The V and J ends lost 3 bases and 6 bases respectively, with 14 bases between them. The CDR3 runs 14 residues. This chain's CDR3 is CAWSSGSADEKLFF. The CDR3 DNA reads as TGTGCCTGGAGCAGTGGGTCAGCCGATGAAAAACTGTTTTTT. The variable domain in full, completed from reference TRBV30 and TRBJ1-4, reads SQTIHQWPATLVQPVGSPLSLECTVEGTSNPNLYWYRQAAGRGLQLLFYSVGIGQISSEVPQNLSASRPQDRQFILSSKKLLLSDSGFYLCAWSSGSADEKLFFGSGTQLSVL.

The chain has TRBV11-2 and TRBJ2-2, with TRBD2 as a possible D gene (6 bases). Trimming stripped 5 bases from V and 0 bases from J, with 16 bases between. CDR1 and CDR2 (germline): SGHAT, FQNNGV. The CDR3 runs to 17 residues. CDR3: CASSPRGASANTGELFF. The CDR3 coding sequence is TGTGCCAGCAGCCCCCGAGGGGCTAGCGCGAACACCGGGGAGCTGTTTTTT.

The rearrangement uses TRBV27 and TRBJ1-2, with 9 positions matching TRBD1. The CDR3 consists of 16 residues. Germline loops: CDR1 MNHEY, CDR2 SMNVEV (reference sequence). The junction had 14 bases not matched to a gene; V was cut back by 6 bases and J by 6 bases. The CDR3 DNA reads as TGTGCCAGCAGATCTATCTACGACAGGGGGGGGGATGGCTACACCTTC. Amino acids: CASRSIYDRGGDGYTF.

This clone is a singleton in its sample. J is TRBJ1-5 and V is TRBV6-5; D unclear. The germline gives CDR1 MNHEY, CDR2 SVGAGI. V was shortened by 8 bases and J by 1 base, with 9 bases between the two germline ends. The CDR3 sequence is 13 residues long. The CDR3 spells CASRFSSNQPQHF. CDR3 DNA: TGTGCCAGCCGGTTTAGCAGCAATCAGCCCCAGCATTTT.

The chain joins TRBV11-3 to TRBJ1-2, with D possibly TRBD1 on 5 matching bases. The CDR3 consists of 14 residues. Germline V gene sequence: CDR1 SGHNT, CDR2 YENEEA. V was trimmed by 5 bases and J by 5 bases, leaving 15 bases between them. CDR3 DNA: TGTGCCAGCAGCGGGGGACCGATCAGTTATGGCTACACCTTC. It is translated as CASSGGPISYGYTF.

V and J are TRBV5-1 and TRBJ2-7; D is unresolved. The CDR3 runs to 13 residues. Germline V gives CDR1 SGHRS, CDR2 YFSETQ. V lost 3 bases to trimming and J lost 1 base, with 8 bases between them. CDR3 region: CASSWQPSYEQYF. The CDR3 DNA reads as TGCGCCAGCAGCTGGCAGCCGTCCTACGAGCAGTACTTC.

J is TRBJ1-4 and V is TRBV5-1, with TRBD1 matching over 10 bases. The CDR3 totals 14 residues. V trimming: 4 bases; J trimming: 11 bases; junction bases outside the gene matches: 8. Germline loops: CDR1 SGHRS, CDR2 YFSETQ. The CDR3: CASSPGTGAGKLFF. For the CDR3, the DNA is TGCGCCAGCAGCCCGGGGACAGGGGCTGGTAAACTGTTTTTT.

The rearrangement uses TRBV13 and TRBJ2-3; 13 positions agree with TRBD2. Unmatched junction bases numbered 12, after V lost 5 bases and J lost 4 bases. Germline-derived CDR1 and CDR2 are PRHDT and FYEKMQ (reference sequence). The CDR3 is made up of 18 amino acids. CDR3 sequence reads: CASSLSLGLAGVADTQYF. Here the CDR3 DNA reads TGTGCCAGCAGCCTCTCCCTAGGACTAGCGGGAGTAGCAGATACGCAGTATTTT.

V usage is TRBV4-1 and J usage is TRBJ2-2; 9 bases are a match to TRBD1. The V and J ends lost 6 bases and 6 bases, in that order; junction bases with no gene match: 8. The CDR3 is 15 residues long. The germline V gene has CDR1 MGHRA and CDR2 YSYEKL. CDR3 DNA sequence: TGCGCCAGCAGTCGGGGACAGGGAATTCCCGGGGAGCTGTTTTTT. It translates to CASSRGQGIPGELFF.

J is TRBJ2-3 and V is TRBV7-9; D tentatively fits TRBD1 or TRBD2 (5 bases each). Trimming left V 5 bases short and J 8 bases short, with 17 bases between. Germline V CDR1 and CDR2: SEHNR, FQNEAQ (reference sequence). The CDR3 totals 14 residues. CDR3 sequence (DNA): TGTGCCAGCAGCCCCGGACGAGCCGGGGCTACGCAGTATTTT. Its protein product is CASSPGRAGATQYF.